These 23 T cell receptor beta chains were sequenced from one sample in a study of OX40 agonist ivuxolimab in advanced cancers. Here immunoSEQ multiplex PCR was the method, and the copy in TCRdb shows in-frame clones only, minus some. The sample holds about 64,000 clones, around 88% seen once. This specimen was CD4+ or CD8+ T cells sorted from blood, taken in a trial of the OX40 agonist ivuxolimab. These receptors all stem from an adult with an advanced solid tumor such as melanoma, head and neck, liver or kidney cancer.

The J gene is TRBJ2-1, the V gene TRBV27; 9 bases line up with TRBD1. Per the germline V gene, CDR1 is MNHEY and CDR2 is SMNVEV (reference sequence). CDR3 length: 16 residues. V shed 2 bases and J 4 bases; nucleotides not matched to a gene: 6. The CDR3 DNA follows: TGTGCCAGCAGTTTACCCGGGACAGGGCGTTACAATGAGCAGTTCTTC. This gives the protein CASSLPGTGRYNEQFF.

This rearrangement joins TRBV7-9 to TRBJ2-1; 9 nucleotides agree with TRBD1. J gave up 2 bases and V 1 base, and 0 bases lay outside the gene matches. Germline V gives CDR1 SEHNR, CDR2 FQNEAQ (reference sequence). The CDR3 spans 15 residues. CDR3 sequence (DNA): TGTGCCAGCAGCTTAGGACAGGGGGCCTACAATGAGCAGTTCTTC. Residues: CASSLGQGAYNEQFF.

CDR3 region: CASSRVIHYNEQFF. For the CDR3, the DNA is TGTGCCAGCAGCAGGGTCATTCACTACAATGAGCAGTTCTTC. The chain recombines TRBV21-1 with TRBJ2-1. TRBV21-1 is a pseudogene locus. This CDR3 is 14 amino acids long.

The CDR3: CASSAVKRRIQETQYF. In DNA form, the CDR3 reads TGTGCCAGCAGCGCCGTCAAGAGGAGGATACAAGAGACCCAGTACTTC. The chain joins TRBV21-1 to TRBJ2-5; TRBD2 is the table's D call and was not checked against the DNA. TRBV21-1 constitutes a pseudogene. The CDR3 runs to 16 residues.

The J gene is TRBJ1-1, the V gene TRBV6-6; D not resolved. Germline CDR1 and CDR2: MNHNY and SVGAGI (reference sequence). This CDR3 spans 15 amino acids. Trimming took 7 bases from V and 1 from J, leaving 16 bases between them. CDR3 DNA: TGTGCCAGCATCTGGGAGGGTGCCGCGAACACTGAAGCTTTCTTT. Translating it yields CASIWEGAANTEAFF.

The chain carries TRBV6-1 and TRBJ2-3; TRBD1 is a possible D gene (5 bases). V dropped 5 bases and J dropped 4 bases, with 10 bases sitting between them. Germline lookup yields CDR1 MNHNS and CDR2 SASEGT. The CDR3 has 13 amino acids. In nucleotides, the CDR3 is TGTGCCAGCAGTCCAGGGTTCGCAGATACGCAGTATTTT. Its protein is CASSPGFADTQYF.

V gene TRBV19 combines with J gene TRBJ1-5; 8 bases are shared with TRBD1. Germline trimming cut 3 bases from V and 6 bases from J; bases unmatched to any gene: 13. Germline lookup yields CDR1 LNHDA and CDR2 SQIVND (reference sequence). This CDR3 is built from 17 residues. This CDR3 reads CASSMSRGRNYPQPQHF. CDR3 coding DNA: TGTGCCAGTAGTATGAGCAGGGGGCGAAATTATCCTCAGCCCCAGCATTTT.

CDR3 coding DNA: TGCGCCAGCAGCTTGGATGGGACAGAAGAGACCCAGTACTTC. Its protein is CASSLDGTEETQYF. This chain joins TRBV5-1 and TRBJ2-5, with 7 bases that match TRBD1. Trimming removed 0 bases from V and 3 bases from J; junction bases left unmatched: 2. Looked up from germline, CDR1 is SGHRS and CDR2 is YFSETQ. The CDR3 runs to 14 residues.

The CDR3 loop is CAWTRTGGSGGETQYF. The CDR3 region has the DNA TGTGCCTGGACCCGGACAGGGGGATCCGGGGGGGAGACCCAGTACTTC. This chain connects TRBV30 to TRBJ2-5, with TRBD1 matching over 10 bases. CDR1 and CDR2 (germline): GTSNPN, SVGIG (reference sequence). This CDR3 comprises 16 residues. The junction had 13 bases not matched to a gene; V was cut back by 4 bases and J by 5 bases.

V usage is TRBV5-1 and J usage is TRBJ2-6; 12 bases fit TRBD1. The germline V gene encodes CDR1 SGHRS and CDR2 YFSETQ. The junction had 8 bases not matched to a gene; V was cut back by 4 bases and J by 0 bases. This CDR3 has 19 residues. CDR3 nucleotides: TGCGCCAGCAGCGTGGCCGGGACAGGGGGCCCCTCTGGGGCCAACGTCCTGACTTTC. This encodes CASSVAGTGGPSGANVLTF.

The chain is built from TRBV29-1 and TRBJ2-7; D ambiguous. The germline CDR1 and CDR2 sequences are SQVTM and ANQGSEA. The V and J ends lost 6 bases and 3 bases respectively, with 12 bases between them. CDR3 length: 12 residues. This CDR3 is CSVRHEFYEQYF. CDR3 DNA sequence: TGCAGCGTGAGACATGAATTCTACGAGCAGTACTTC.

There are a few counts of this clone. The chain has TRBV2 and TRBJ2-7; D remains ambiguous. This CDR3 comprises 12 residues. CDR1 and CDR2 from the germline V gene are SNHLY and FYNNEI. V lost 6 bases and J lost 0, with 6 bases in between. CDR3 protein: CASRGGSYEQYF. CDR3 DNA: TGTGCCAGCAGGGGCGGCTCCTACGAGCAGTACTTC.

CDR3 nucleotides: TGTGCCTGGAGTCCACGGGGGCTCGACGAGCAGTACTTC. It is translated as CAWSPRGLDEQYF. This sequence joins TRBV30 and TRBJ2-7; tentatively, D is TRBD1 or TRBD2 (6 bases each). The CDR3 spans 13 residues. V was cut by 2 bases and J by 5 bases, with 13 bases left in between. The germline V gene has CDR1 GTSNPN and CDR2 SVGIG (reference sequence).

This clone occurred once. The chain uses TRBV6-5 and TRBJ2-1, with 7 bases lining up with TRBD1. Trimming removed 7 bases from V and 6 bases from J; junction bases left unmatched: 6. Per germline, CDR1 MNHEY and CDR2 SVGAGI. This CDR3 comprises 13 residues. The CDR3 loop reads CASKRDSFNEQFF. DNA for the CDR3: TGTGCCAGCAAGAGGGACAGTTTCAATGAGCAGTTCTTC.

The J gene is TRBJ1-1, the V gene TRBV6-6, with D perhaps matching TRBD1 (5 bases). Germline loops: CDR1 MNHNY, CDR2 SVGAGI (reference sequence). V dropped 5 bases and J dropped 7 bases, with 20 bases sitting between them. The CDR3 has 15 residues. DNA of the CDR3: TGTGCCAGCAGTCACCATACAGGTCGCTCCGGTGAAGCTTTCTTT. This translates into CASSHHTGRSGEAFF.

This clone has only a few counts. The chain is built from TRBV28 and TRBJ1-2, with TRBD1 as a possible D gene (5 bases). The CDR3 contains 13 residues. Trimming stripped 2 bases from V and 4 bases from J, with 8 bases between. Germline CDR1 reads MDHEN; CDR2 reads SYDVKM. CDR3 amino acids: CASSLPRVYGYTF. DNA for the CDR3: TGTGCCAGCAGTTTACCCAGGGTCTATGGCTACACCTTC.

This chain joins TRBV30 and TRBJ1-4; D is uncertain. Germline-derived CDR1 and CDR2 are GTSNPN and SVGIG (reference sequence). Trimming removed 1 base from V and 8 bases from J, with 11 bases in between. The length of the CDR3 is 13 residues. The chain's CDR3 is CAWSDGSFEKLFF. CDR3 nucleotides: TGTGCCTGGAGTGACGGGAGTTTCGAAAAACTGTTTTTT.

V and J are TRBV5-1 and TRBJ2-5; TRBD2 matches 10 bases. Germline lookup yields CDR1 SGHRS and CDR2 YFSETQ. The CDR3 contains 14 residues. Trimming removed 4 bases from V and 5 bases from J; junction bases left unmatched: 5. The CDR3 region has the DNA TGCGCCAGCAGCCCAGGGACTAGCGAGGAGACCCAGTACTTC. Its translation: CASSPGTSEETQYF.

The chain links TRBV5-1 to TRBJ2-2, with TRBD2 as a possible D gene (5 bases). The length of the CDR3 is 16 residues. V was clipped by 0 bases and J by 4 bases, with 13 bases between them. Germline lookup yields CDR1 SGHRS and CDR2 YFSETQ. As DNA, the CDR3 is TGCGCCAGCAGCTTGGGGTGGGATGGAGGCACCGGGGAGCTGTTTTTT. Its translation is CASSLGWDGGTGELFF.

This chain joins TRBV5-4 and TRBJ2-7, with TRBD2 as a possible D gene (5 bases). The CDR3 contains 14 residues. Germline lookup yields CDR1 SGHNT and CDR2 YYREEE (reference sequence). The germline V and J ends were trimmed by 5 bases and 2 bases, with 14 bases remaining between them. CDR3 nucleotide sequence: TGTGCCAGCAGTCCCGGAGGTCCCACCTACGAGCAGTACTTC. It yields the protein CASSPGGPTYEQYF.

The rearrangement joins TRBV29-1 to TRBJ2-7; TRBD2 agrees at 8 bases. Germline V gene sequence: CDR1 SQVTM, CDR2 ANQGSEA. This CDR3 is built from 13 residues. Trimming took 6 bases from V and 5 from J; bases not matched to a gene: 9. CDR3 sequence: CSVAAAGVNEQYF. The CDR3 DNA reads TGCAGCGTGGCGGCAGCGGGAGTAAACGAGCAGTACTTC.

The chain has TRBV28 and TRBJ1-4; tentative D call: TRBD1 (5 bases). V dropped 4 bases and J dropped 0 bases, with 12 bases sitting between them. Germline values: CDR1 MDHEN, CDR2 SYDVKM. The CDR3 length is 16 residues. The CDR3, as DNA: TGTGCCAGCAGTTCGGGGGAGGCCGCAACTAATGAAAAACTGTTTTTT. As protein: CASSSGEAATNEKLFF.

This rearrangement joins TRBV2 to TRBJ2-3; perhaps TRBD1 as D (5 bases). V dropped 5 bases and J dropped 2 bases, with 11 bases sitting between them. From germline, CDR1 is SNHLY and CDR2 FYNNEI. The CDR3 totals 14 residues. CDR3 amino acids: CASSKGSNTDTQYF. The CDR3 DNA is TGTGCCAGCAGTAAGGGGTCAAACACAGATACGCAGTATTTT.